A selection of T cell receptor beta chains follows, all from one sample in a study of T cells in localized non-small cell lung cancer. Some clones are missing from TCRdb's copy, which holds only in-frame ones; the method was immunoSEQ multiplex PCR. The sample records tens of thousands of clones, 86% being singletons. The sequencing used peripheral blood, collected before any cancer treatment. Receptors were obtained from a male donor at least 60 years old with stage III squamous cell lung carcinoma. The CDR3 runs from the conserved cysteine through the conserved F or W. A D gene is named only where the DNA matches it firmly. Clone size, where shown, is once, few, many, or a class for clones that have expanded.

TRBJ1-5	TRBV19	TRBD1	-	CASSDQGARSNQPQHF	TGTGCCAGTAGTGATCAGGGGGCTCGGAGCAATCAGCCCCAGCATTTT
TRBJ2-6	TRBV13	TRBD1	few	CASSPRTGTGANVLTF	TGTGCCAGCAGCCCCAGGACAGGAACTGGGGCCAACGTCCTGACTTTC
TRBJ2-7	TRBV2	-	-	CASRSWTDEQYF	TGTGCCAGCAGATCTTGGACTGACGAGCAGTACTTC
TRBJ2-5	TRBV4-2	TRBD1	-	CASSLNGQGSQETQYF	TGTGCCAGCAGCCTAAACGGACAGGGCTCCCAAGAGACCCAGTACTTC
TRBJ2-7	TRBV18	TRBD1	-	CASSPPLAGGGYEQYF	TGTGCCAGCTCACCACCGCTGGCAGGGGGCGGGTACGAGCAGTACTTC
TRBJ2-3	TRBV13	-	-	CASSLERVRYF	TGTGCCAGCAGCTTAGAACGGGTTCGGTATTTT
TRBJ2-6	TRBV15	-	-	CATSRDQVGAGANVLTF	TGTGCCACCAGCAGAGATCAAGTCGGGGCTGGGGCCAACGTCCTGACTTTC
TRBJ2-1	TRBV6-1	-	-	CASSEQTRRYNEQFF	TGTGCCAGCAGTGAGCAGACTAGACGCTACAATGAGCAGTTCTTC
TRBJ1-1	TRBV25-1	TRBD1	-	CASSERGTGWNTEAFF	TGTGCCAGCAGTGAGAGGGGGACAGGGTGGAACACTGAAGCTTTCTTT
TRBJ1-1	TRBV18	-	-	CASSPGRSGGEAFF	TGTGCCAGCTCACCAGGGCGGTCCGGGGGTGAAGCTTTCTTT
TRBJ1-5	TRBV5-5	-	few	CASSLGGRGGPQHF	TGTGCCAGCAGCTTGGGAGGTCGGGGAGGGCCCCAGCATTTT
TRBJ1-2	TRBV28	-	-	CASSLRGGVTSRGYTF	TGTGCCAGCAGTCTTAGGGGCGGGGTAACAAGTCGTGGCTACACCTTC
TRBJ1-6	TRBV7-2	-	few	CASSLFRFLTLHF	TGTGCCAGCAGCTTATTCCGGTTCTTAACCCTCCACTTT
TRBJ1-2	TRBV2	TRBD1	-	CASSEVPGQGARGYTF	TGTGCCAGCAGTGAAGTCCCCGGACAGGGGGCTCGCGGCTACACCTTC
TRBJ1-5	TRBV27	-	-	CASSPRGGVFGQPQHF	TGTGCCAGCAGTCCCCGGGGGGGGGTCTTCGGGCAGCCCCAGCATTTT
TRBJ1-2	TRBV30	-	-	CAWSVGTARSYTF	TGTGCCTGGAGTGTCGGGACGGCTAGAAGCTACACCTTC
TRBJ1-6	TRBV5-1	-	-	CASSLVGIRSPLHF	TGCGCCAGCAGCTTGGTTGGTATACGGTCACCCCTCCACTTT
TRBJ2-1	TRBV11-2	-	-	CASSLQGLPVNEQFF	TGTGCCAGCAGCCTTCAAGGCCTACCCGTTAATGAGCAGTTCTTC
TRBJ2-2	TRBV10-3	TRBD2	-	CAISETSGGPTNTGELFF	TGTGCCATCAGTGAGACTAGCGGGGGGCCCACGAACACCGGGGAGCTGTTTTTT
TRBJ1-5	TRBV10-2	TRBD1	-	CASAGGPYSNQPQHF	TGCGCCAGCGCAGGGGGCCCATATAGCAATCAGCCCCAGCATTTT
TRBJ1-1	TRBV5-1	-	-	CASSLGSAMNTEAFF	TGCGCCAGCAGCTTGGGTTCAGCTATGAACACTGAAGCTTTCTTT
TRBJ1-5	TRBV11-2	TRBD1	-	CASSLGTGLHQPQHF	TGTGCCAGCAGCCTGGGGACAGGGCTCCATCAGCCCCAGCATTTT
TRBJ2-3	TRBV5-6	-	-	CASSLGRGLPHTQYF	TGTGCCAGCAGCTTGGGGCGCGGACTCCCCCATACGCAGTATTTT
TRBJ2-3	TRBV5-1	-	-	CASSRLVHTDTQYF	TGCGCCAGCAGCCGCCTAGTCCACACAGATACGCAGTATTTT
TRBJ1-1	TRBV4-3	-	-	CASSQDRSRVNTEAFF	TGCGCCAGCAGCCAAGATAGGTCCAGGGTTAACACTGAAGCTTTCTTT
TRBJ1-1	TRBV30	TRBD1	-	CAWSGQGYTEAFF	TGTGCCTGGAGTGGACAGGGCTACACTGAAGCTTTCTTT
TRBJ1-1	TRBV27	-	-	CATKGPLNTEAFF	TGTGCCACTAAGGGGCCTCTGAACACTGAAGCTTTCTTT
TRBJ2-3	TRBV7-3	TRBD2	-	CASSLQTSGMPDTQYF	TGTGCCAGCAGCTTACAGACTAGCGGGATGCCAGATACGCAGTATTTT